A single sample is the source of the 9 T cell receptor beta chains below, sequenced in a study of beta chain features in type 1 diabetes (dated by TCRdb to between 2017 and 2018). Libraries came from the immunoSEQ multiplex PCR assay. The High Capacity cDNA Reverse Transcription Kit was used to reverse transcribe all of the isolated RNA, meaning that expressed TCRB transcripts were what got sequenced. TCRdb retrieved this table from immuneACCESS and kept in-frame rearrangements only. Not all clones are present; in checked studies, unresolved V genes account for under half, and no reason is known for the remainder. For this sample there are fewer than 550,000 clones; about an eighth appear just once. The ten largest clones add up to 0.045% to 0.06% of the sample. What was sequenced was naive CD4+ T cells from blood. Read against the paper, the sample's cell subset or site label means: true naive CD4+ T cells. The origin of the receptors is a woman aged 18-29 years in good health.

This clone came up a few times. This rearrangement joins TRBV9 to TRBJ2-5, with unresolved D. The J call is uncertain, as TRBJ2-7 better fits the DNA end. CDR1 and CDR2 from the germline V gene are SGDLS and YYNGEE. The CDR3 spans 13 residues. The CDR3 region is CASSARVNSEQYF. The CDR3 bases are TGTGCCAGCAGCGCCCGGGTGAACTCCGAGCAGTACTTC.

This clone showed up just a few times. The CDR3 nucleotides are TGTGCCAGCAGTGTAGAGGGGGACACTGAAGCTTTCTTT. Translation gives CASSVEGDTEAFF. The J gene is TRBJ1-1, the V gene TRBV2; D may be TRBD1 (6 bases). The CDR3 totals 13 residues. Germline values: CDR1 SNHLY, CDR2 FYNNEI. V was pared by 4 bases and J by 3 bases, with 9 bases between.

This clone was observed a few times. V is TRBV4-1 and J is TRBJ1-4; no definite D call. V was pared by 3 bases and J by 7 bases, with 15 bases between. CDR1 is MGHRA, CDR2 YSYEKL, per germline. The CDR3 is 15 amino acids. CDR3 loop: CASSHPRAGGEKLFF. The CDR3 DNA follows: TGCGCCAGCAGCCACCCGCGGGCGGGCGGTGAAAAACTGTTTTTT.

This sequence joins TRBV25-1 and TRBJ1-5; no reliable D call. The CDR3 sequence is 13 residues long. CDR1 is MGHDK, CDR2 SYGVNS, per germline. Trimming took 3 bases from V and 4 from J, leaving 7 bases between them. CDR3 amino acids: CASSDRANQPQHF. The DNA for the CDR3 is TGTGCCAGCAGTGATAGGGCGAATCAGCCCCAGCATTTT.

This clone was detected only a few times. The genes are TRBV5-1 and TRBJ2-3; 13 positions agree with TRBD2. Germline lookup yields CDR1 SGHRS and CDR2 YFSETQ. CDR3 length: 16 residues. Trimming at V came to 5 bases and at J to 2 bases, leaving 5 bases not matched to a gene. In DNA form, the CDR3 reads TGCGCCAGCAGGTGGACTAGCGGGGGTATCACAGATACGCAGTATTTT. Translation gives CASRWTSGGITDTQYF.

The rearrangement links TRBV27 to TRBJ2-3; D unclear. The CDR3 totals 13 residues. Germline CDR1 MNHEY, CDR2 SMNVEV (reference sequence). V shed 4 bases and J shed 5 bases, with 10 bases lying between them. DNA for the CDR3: TGTGCCAGCAGTTGGTCGAGGAGAGATACGCAGTATTTT. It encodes CASSWSRRDTQYF.

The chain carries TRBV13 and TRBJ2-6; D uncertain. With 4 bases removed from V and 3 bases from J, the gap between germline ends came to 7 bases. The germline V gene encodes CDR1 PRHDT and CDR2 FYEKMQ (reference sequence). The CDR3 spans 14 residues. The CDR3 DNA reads TGTGCCAGCAGCTCACGTAGTGGGGCCAACGTCCTGACTTTC. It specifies CASSSRSGANVLTF.

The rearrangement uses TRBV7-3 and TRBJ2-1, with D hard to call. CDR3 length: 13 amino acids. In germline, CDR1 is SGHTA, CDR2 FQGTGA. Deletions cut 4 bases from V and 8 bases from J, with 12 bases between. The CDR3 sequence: CASSSYQSDEQFF. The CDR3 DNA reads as TGTGCCAGCAGCTCCTATCAGTCCGATGAGCAGTTCTTC.

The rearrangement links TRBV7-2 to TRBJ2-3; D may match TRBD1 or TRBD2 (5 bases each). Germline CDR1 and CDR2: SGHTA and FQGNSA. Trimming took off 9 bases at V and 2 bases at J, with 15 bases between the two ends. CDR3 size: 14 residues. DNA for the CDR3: TGTGCCAGTTCCCGGGACGGGTACACAGATACGCAGTATTTT. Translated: CASSRDGYTDTQYF.